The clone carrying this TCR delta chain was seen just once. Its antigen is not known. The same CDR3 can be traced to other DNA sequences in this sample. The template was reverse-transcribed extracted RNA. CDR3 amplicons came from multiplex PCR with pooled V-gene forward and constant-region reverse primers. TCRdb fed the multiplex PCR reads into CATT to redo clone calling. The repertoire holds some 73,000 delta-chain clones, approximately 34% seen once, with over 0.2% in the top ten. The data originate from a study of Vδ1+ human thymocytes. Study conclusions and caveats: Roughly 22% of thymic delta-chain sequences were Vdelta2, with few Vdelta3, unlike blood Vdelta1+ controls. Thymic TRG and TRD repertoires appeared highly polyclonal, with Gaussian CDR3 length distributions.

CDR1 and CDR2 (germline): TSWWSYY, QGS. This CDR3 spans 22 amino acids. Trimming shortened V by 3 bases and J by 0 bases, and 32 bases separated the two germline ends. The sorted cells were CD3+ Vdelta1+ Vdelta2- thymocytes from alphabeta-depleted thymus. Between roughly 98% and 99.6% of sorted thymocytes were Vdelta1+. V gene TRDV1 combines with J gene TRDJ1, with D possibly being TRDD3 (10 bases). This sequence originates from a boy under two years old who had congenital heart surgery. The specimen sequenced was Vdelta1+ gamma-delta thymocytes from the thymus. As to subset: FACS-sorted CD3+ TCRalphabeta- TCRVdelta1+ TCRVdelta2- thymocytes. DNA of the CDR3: TGTGCTCTTGGGGAGGCCCGCCTTCCTACGGGGGGATACGCGGGATACACCGATAAACTCATCTTT. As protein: CALGEARLPTGGYAGYTDKLIF.